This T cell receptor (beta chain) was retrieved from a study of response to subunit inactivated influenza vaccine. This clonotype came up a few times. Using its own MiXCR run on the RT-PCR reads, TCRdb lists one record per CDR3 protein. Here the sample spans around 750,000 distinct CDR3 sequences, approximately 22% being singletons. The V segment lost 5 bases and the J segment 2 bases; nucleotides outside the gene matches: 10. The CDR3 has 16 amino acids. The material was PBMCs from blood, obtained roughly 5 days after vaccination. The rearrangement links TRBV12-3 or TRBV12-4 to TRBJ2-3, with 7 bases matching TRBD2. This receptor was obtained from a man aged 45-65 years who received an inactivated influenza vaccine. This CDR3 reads CASSPRPGLHTDTQYF. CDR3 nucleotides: TGTGCCAGCAGTCCCCGACCGGGACTACACACAGATACGCAGTATTTT.